This T cell receptor (beta chain) was sequenced for a study of blood T cell repertoires in COVID-19. For the study at large: Nucleic acid was either cDNA or gDNA, and it came from T cells, B-cell-depleted T cells, or PBMCs.

Participants spanned ages about 18 to 90 years and resided in about two dozen US areas. Cohort 3 donors counted as recovered after two negative PCRs, clearance, or resolved symptoms. Germline CDR1 and CDR2: SGDLS and YYNGEE. J lost 6 bases, V lost 4 bases, and 8 bases had no gene match. The CDR3 is 15 amino acids. Using immunoSEQ multiplex PCR, the repertoire was profiled, and TCRdb retains in-frame clones only, with some absent. The table lists a few hundred thousand clones, about 87% of them singletons. Sequencing input: PBMCs or T cells enriched from blood (not recorded which). The rearrangement uses TRBV9 and TRBJ2-1; 9 nucleotides match TRBD1. This clonotype was obtained from a man between 25 and 39 years old who had recovered from COVID-19. The CDR3 nucleotides read TGTGCCAGCAGCCCCTGGACAGGGGCTTCCAATGAGCAGTTCTTC. It encodes CASSPWTGASNEQFF.